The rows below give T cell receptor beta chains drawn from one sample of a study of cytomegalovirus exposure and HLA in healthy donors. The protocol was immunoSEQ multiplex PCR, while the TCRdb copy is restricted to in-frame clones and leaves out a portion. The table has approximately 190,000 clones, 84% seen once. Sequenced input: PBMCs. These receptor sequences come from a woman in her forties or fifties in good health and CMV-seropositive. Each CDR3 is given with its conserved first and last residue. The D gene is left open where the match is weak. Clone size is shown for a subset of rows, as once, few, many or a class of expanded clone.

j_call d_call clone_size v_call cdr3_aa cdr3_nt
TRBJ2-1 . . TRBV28 CASSFRGGDNEQFF TGTGCCAGCAGTTTCAGGGGAGGGGACAATGAGCAGTTCTTC
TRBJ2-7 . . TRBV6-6 CASSYSAGGTYEQYF TGTGCCAGCAGTTACTCAGCTGGGGGGACCTACGAGCAGTACTTC
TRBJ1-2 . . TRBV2 CATSDGGNYGYTF TGTGCCACCTCGGACGGGGGAAACTATGGCTACACCTTC
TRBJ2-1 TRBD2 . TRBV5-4 CASSLGGLAGGPMVDEQFF TGTGCCAGCAGCCTGGGGGGACTAGCGGGGGGGCCCATGGTTGATGAGCAGTTCTTC
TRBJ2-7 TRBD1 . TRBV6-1 CASSAKKGAHEQYF TGTGCCAGCAGTGCCAAGAAGGGGGCGCACGAGCAGTACTTC
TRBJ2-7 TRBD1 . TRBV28 CATNKPPGTGGEQYF TGTGCCACCAACAAACCACCCGGGACAGGGGGCGAGCAGTACTTC
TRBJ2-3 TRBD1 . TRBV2 CASSTGVTSDTQYF TGTGCCAGCAGTACAGGGGTGACCTCAGATACGCAGTATTTT
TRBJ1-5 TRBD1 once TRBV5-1 CASSLGPGQRGLGNQPQHF TGCGCCAGCAGCTTGGGGCCGGGACAGAGGGGACTTGGCAATCAGCCCCAGCATTTT
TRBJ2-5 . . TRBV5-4 CASSFVGGRALGETQYF TGTGCCAGCAGCTTTGTGGGCGGGCGTGCCCTGGGGGAGACCCAGTACTTC
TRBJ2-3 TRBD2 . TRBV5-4 CASSRTSGGRADTQYF TGTGCCAGCAGCAGAACTAGCGGGGGGCGGGCAGATACGCAGTATTTT
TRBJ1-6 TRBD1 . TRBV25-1 CASGKDRGNSPLHF TGTGCCAGCGGGAAAGACAGGGGGAATTCACCCCTCCACTTT
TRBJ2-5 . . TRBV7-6 CASSLFAGGGLIETQYF TGTGCCAGCAGCTTATTTGCGGGCGGGGGCCTTATCGAGACCCAGTACTTC
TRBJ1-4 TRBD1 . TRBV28 CASRLGTGGVEKLFF TGTGCCAGCAGACTCGGGACAGGGGGGGTAGAAAAACTGTTTTTT
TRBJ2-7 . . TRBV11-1 CASSSSGYEQYF TGTGCCAGCAGCTCCAGCGGATACGAGCAGTACTTC
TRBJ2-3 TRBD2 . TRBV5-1 CASSLGLAGTTKTTDTQYF TGCGCCAGCAGCTTAGGACTAGCGGGGACTACAAAAACCACAGATACGCAGTATTTT
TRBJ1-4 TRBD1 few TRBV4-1 CASSRGTGGDEKLFF TGCGCCAGCAGCCGAGGGACAGGGGGAGATGAAAAACTGTTTTTT
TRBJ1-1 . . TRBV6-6 CASRVQGRGAEAFF TGTGCCAGCAGGGTACAGGGTCGGGGAGCTGAAGCTTTCTTT
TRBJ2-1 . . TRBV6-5 CASSPGGRYNEQFF TGTGCCAGCAGCCCCGGTGGGCGTTACAATGAGCAGTTCTTC
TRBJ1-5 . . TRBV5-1 CASSEQGFGNQPQHF TGCGCCAGCAGCGAACAGGGCTTTGGCAATCAGCCCCAGCATTTT
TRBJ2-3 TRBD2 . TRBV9 CASSLRLAGGADTQYF TGTGCCAGCAGCCTCCGACTAGCGGGGGGAGCAGATACGCAGTATTTT
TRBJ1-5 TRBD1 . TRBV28 CASRETGGENQPQHF TGTGCCAGCAGAGAAACAGGGGGCGAGAATCAGCCCCAGCATTTT
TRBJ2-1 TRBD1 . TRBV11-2 CASSADRGEEQFF TGTGCCAGCAGCGCTGACAGGGGCGAGGAGCAGTTCTTC
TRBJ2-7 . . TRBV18 CASSRGDPYEQYF TGTGCCAGCTCACGCGGGGACCCCTACGAGCAGTACTTC
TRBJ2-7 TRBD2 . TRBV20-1 CSARVRGGLYF TGCAGTGCTAGAGTGCGGGGGGGCCTGTACTTC
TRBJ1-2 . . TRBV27 CASSPSRGGYTF TGTGCCAGCAGCCCTTCAAGGGGTGGCTACACCTTC
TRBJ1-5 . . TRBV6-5 CASSARTESNQPQHF TGTGCCAGCAGTGCCAGGACTGAAAGCAATCAGCCCCAGCATTTT
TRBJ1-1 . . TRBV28 CASTRQAGTEAFF TGTGCCAGCACGAGACAAGCGGGCACTGAAGCTTTCTTT
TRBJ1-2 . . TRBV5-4 CASSLASGGDINYGYTF TGTGCCAGCAGCTTGGCGAGCGGAGGGGATATTAACTATGGCTACACCTTC
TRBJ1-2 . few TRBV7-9 CASSENGYTF TGTGCCAGCAGCGAGAACGGCTACACCTTC
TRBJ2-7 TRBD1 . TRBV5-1 CASSVEQGAFYEQYF TGCGCCAGCAGCGTGGAACAGGGGGCTTTCTACGAGCAGTACTTC
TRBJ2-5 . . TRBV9 CASSGIQGPQETQYF TGTGCCAGCAGCGGAATACAGGGCCCTCAAGAGACCCAGTACTTC
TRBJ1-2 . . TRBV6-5 CASRSHGVASGYTF TGTGCCAGCAGATCCCACGGGGTAGCTAGTGGCTACACCTTC
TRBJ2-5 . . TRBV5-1 CASSLSRVIETQYF TGCGCCAGCAGCTTATCCAGGGTAATCGAGACCCAGTACTTC
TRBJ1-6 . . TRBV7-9 CASSRREGQSSYNSPLHF TGTGCCAGCAGCCGGAGGGAGGGGCAGAGCTCCTATAATTCACCCCTCCACTTT
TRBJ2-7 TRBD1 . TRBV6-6 CASSQTGPEQYF TGTGCCAGCAGCCAGACAGGGCCCGAGCAGTACTTC
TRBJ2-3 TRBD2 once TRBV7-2 CASSLLPSGGEFGQYF TGTGCCAGCAGCTTACTACCTAGCGGGGGAGAGTTCGGGCAGTATTTT
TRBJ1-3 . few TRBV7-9 CSSSPNRVSGNTIYF TGTTCCAGCAGCCCAAACAGGGTCTCTGGAAACACCATATATTTT
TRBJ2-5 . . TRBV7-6 CASSLGPSRGETRYF TGTGCCAGCAGCTTAGGACCAAGCAGGGGAGAGACCCGGTACTTC
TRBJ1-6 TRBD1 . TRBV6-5 CAGETGNNSPLHF TGTGCCGGGGAGACAGGGAATAATTCACCCCTCCACTTT
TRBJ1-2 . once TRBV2 CAIKDRNYGYTF TGTGCCATCAAGGACAGAAACTATGGCTACACCTTC
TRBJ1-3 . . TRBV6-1 CASSPFRDFANTIYF TGTGCCAGCAGTCCCTTCCGGGATTTTGCGAACACCATATATTTT
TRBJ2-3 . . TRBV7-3 CASSLMVAPGVGTQYF TGTGCCAGCAGCTTAATGGTAGCTCCCGGAGTGGGTACGCAGTATTTT
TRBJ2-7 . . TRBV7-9 CSSSTGVRLVEQYF TGTTCCAGCAGCACGGGAGTGAGGTTGGTCGAGCAGTACTTC
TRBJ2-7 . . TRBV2 CASKADSVYEQYF TGTGCCAGCAAGGCGGACAGTGTCTACGAGCAGTACTTC
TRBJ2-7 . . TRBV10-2 CASESPQGLEQYF TGCGCCAGTGAAAGCCCCCAGGGGTTGGAGCAGTACTTC
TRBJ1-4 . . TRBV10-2 CASSRQSVNEKLFF TGCGCCAGCTCTAGACAGTCTGTTAATGAAAAACTGTTTTTT
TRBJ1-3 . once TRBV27 CASSGQSSGNTIYF TGTGCCAGCAGTGGACAGAGCTCTGGAAACACCATATATTTT
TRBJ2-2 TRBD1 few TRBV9 CASSVDRGLEGELFF TGTGCCAGCAGCGTAGACAGGGGGCTAGAGGGGGAGCTGTTTTTT
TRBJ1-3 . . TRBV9 CASSATGSSGNTIYF TGTGCCAGCAGCGCCACAGGGAGCTCTGGAAACACCATATATTTT
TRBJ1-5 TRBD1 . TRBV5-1 CASSETGLGNQPQHF TGCGCCAGCAGCGAGACAGGGTTGGGCAATCAGCCCCAGCATTTT
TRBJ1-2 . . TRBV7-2 CASSLDRASGYTF TGTGCCAGCAGCTTAGACAGGGCTTCTGGCTACACCTTC
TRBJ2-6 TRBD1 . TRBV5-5 CASSRWGQGASGANVLTF TGTGCCAGCTCGCGCTGGGGACAGGGGGCCTCTGGGGCCAACGTCCTGACTTTC